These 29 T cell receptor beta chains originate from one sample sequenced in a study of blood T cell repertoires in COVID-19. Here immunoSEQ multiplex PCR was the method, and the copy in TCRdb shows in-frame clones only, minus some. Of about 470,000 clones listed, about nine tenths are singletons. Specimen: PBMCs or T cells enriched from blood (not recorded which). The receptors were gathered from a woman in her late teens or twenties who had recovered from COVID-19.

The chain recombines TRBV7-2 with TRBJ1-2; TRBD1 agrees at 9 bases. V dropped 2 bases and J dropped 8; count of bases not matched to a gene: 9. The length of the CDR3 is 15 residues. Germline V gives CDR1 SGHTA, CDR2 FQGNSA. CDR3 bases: TGTGCCAGCAGCTTATTAGCCGGGACAGGGAACGGCTACACCTTC. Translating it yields CASSLLAGTGNGYTF.

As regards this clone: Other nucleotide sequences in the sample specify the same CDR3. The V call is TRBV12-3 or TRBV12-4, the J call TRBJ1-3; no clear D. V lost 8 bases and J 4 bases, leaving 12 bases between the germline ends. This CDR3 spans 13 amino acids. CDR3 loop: CASSLGTGNTIYF. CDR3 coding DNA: TGTGCCAGCTCCCTTGGTACAGGAAACACCATATATTTT.

The DNA of the CDR3 is TGTGCCAGCAGTGATATGTGGAGCTCCTACGAGCAGTACTTC. It codes for CASSDMWSSYEQYF. The chain uses TRBV6-1 and TRBJ2-7; D gene uncertain. Trimming took 3 bases from V and 0 from J, leaving 9 bases between them. The CDR3 runs 14 residues. CDR1 is MNHNS, CDR2 SASEGT, per germline.

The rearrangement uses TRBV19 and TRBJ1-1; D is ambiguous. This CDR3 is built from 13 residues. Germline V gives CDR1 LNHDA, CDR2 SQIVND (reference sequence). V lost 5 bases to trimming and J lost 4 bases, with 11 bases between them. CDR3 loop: CASSEAVLTEAFF. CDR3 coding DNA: TGTGCCAGTAGTGAGGCGGTCCTCACTGAAGCTTTCTTT.

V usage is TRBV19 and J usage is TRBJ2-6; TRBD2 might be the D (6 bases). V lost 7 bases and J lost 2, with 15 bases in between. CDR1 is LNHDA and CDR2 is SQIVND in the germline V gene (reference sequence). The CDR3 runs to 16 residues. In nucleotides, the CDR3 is TGTGCCAGTATGGAGGGTACCCAAGCTGGGGCCAACGTCCTGACTTTC. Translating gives CASMEGTQAGANVLTF.

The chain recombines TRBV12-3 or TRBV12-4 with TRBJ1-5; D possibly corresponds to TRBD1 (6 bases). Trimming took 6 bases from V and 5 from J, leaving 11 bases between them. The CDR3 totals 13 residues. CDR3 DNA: TGTGCCAGCAGGGTGGGGGCCCATCAGCCCCAGCATTTT. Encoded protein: CASRVGAHQPQHF.

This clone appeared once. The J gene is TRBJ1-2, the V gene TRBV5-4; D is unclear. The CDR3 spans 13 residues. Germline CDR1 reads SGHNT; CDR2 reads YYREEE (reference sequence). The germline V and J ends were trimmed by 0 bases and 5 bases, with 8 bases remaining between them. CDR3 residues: CASSLEADYGYTF. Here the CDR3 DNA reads TGTGCCAGCAGCTTGGAGGCGGATTATGGCTACACCTTC.

CDR3 sequence (DNA): TGTGCCAGCTCACCACCGGGACAGATCAGCAATCAGCCCCAGCATTTT. Amino acids: CASSPPGQISNQPQHF. V is TRBV18 and J is TRBJ1-5, with 7 bases that match TRBD1. There are 16 residues in the CDR3. Looked up from germline, CDR1 is KGHSH and CDR2 is LQKENI. With V trimmed by 0 bases and J by 1 base, 3 bases remained unmatched.

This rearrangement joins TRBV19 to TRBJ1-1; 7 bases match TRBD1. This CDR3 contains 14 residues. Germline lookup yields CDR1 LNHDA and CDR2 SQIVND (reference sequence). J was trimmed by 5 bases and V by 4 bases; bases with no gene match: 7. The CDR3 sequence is CASSTTGAWTEAFF. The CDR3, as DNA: TGTGCCAGTAGTACCACAGGGGCATGGACTGAAGCTTTCTTT.

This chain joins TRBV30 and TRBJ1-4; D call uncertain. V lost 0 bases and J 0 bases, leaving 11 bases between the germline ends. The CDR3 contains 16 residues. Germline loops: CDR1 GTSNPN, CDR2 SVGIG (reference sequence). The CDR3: CAWSVPAVATNEKLFF. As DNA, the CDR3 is TGTGCCTGGAGTGTACCGGCGGTGGCAACTAATGAAAAACTGTTTTTT.

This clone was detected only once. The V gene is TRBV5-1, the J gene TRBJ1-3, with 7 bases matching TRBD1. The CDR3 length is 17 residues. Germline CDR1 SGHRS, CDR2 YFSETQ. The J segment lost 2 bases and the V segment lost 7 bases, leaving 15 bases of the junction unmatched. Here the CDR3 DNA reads TGCGCCAGCGGGCGGGACAGTAATCTTCCAACTGGAAACACCATATATTTT. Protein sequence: CASGRDSNLPTGNTIYF. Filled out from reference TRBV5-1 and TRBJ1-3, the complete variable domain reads KAGVTQTPRYLIKTRGQQVTLSCSPISGHRSVSWYQQTPGQGLQFLFEYFSETQRNKGNFPGRFSGRQFSNSRSEMNVSTLELGDSALYLCASGRDSNLPTGNTIYFGEGSWLTVV.

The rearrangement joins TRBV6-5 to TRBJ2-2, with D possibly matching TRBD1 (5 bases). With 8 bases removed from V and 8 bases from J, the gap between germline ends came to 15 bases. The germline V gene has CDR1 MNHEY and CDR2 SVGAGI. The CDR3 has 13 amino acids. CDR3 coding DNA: TGTGCCAGCTTAAGGGCAGGGTTTGGGGAGCTGTTTTTT. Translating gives CASLRAGFGELFF.

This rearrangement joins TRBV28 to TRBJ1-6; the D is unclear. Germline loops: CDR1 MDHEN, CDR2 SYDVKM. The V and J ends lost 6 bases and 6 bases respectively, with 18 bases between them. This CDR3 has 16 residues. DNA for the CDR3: TGTGCCAGCAGCATCGGAGAGTACGTGTTTAATTCACCCCTCCACTTT. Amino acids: CASSIGEYVFNSPLHF.

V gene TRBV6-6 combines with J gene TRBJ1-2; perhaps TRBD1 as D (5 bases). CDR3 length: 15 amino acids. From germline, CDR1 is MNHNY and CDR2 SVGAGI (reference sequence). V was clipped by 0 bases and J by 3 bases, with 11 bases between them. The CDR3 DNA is TGTGCCAGCAGTTACTCGCCGGGGGTCGACTATGGCTACACCTTC. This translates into CASSYSPGVDYGYTF.

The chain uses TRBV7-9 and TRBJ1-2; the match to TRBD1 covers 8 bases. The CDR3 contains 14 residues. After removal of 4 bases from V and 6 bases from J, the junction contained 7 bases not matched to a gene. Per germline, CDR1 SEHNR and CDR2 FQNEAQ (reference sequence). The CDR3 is CASSSRGQEDGYTF. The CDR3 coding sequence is TGTGCCAGCAGCTCCAGGGGGCAGGAAGATGGCTACACCTTC.

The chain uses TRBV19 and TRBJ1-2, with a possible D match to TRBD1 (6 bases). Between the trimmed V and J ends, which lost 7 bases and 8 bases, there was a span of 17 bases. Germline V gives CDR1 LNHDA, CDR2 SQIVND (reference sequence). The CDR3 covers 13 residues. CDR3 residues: CASTLRGSEGYTF. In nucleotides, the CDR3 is TGTGCCAGTACCCTTAGGGGGTCGGAAGGCTACACCTTC.

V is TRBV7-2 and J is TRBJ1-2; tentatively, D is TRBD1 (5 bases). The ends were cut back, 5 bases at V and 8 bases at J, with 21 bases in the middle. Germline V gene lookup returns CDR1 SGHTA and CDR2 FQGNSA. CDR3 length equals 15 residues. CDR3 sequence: CASSTTGVGSWGYTF. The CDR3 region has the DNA TGTGCCAGCAGCACAACGGGGGTAGGATCCTGGGGCTACACCTTC.

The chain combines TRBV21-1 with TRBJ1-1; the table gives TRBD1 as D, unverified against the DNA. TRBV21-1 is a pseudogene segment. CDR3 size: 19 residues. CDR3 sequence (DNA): TGTGCCAGCAGCACTCACGCCCACAGGCCGCCCGACACGAACACTGAAGCTTTCTTT. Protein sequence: CASSTHAHRPPDTNTEAFF.

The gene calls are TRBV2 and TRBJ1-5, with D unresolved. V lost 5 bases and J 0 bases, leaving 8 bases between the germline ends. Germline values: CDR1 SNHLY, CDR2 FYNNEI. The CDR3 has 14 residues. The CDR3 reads CASSREDSNQPQHF. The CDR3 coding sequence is TGTGCCAGCAGTAGGGAGGATAGCAATCAGCCCCAGCATTTT.

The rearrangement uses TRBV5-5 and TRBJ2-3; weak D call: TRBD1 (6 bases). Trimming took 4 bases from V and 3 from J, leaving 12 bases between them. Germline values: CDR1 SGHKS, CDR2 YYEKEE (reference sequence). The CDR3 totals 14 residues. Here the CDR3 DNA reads TGTGCCAGCAGCCTATCCACAGGGACAGATACGCAGTATTTT. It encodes CASSLSTGTDTQYF.

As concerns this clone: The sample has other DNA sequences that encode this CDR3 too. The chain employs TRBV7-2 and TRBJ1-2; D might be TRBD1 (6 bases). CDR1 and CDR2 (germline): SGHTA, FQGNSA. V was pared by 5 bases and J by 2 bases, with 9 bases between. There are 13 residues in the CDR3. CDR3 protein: CASSPDRNYGYTF. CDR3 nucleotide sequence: TGTGCCAGCAGCCCTGACAGGAACTATGGCTACACCTTC. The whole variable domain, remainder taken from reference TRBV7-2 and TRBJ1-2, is GAGVSQSPSNKVTEKGKDVELRCDPISGHTALYWYRQSLGQGLEFLIYFQGNSAPDKSGLPSDRFSAERTGGSVSTLTIQRTQQEDSAVYLCASSPDRNYGYTFGSGTRLTVV.

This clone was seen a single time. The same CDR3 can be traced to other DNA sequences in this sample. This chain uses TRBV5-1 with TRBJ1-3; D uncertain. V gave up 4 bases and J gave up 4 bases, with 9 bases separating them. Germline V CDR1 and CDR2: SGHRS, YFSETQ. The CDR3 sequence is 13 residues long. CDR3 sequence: CASSSGGGNTIYF. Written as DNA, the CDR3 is TGCGCCAGCAGCAGTGGCGGCGGAAACACCATATATTTT.

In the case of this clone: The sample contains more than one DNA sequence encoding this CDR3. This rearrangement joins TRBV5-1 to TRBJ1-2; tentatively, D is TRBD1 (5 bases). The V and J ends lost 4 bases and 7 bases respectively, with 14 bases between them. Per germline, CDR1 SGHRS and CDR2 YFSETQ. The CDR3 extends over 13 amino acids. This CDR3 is CASSPTGGGGYTF. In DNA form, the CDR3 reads TGCGCCAGCAGCCCCACCGGCGGGGGTGGCTACACCTTC. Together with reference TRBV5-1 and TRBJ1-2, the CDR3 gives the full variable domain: KAGVTQTPRYLIKTRGQQVTLSCSPISGHRSVSWYQQTPGQGLQFLFEYFSETQRNKGNFPGRFSGRQFSNSRSEMNVSTLELGDSALYLCASSPTGGGGYTFGSGTRLTVV.

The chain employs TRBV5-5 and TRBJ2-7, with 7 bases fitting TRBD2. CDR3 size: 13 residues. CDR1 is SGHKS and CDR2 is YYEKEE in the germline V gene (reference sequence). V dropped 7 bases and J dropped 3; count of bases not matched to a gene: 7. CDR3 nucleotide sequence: TGTGCCAGCCTCGAGAGGGAGGGCTACGAGCAGTACTTC. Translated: CASLEREGYEQYF.

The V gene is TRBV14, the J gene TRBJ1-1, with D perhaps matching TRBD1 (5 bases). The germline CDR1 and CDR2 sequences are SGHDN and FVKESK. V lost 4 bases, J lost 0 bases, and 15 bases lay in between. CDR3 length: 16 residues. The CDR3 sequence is CASSPLLRGMNTEAFF. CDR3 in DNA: TGTGCCAGCAGCCCGTTATTGCGGGGGATGAACACTGAAGCTTTCTTT.

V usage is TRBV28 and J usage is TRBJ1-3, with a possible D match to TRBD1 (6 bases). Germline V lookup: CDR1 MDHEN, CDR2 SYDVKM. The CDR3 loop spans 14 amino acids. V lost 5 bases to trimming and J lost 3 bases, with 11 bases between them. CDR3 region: CASSDRRFGNTIYF. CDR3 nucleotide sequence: TGTGCCAGCAGTGACAGGAGATTTGGAAACACCATATATTTT.

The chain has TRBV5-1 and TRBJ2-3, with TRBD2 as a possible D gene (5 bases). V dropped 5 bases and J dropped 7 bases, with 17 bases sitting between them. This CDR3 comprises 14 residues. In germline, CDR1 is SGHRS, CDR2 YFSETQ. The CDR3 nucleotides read TGCGCCAGCAGTTGGGATTACGGAGGTTATACGCAGTATTTT. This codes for CASSWDYGGYTQYF.

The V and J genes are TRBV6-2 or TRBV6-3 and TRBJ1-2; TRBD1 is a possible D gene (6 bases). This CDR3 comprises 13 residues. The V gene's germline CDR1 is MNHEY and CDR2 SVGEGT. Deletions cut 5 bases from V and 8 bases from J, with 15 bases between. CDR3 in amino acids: CASSDLTGKGYTF. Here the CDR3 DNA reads TGTGCCAGCAGTGATCTGACAGGAAAGGGCTACACCTTC.

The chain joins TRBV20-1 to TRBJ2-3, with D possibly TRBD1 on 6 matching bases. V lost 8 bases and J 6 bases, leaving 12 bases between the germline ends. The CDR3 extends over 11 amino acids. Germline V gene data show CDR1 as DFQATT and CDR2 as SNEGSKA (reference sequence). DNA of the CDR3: TGCAGTCGGACAGTTTACGATACGCAGTATTTT. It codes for CSRTVYDTQYF.